This entry features one T cell receptor beta chain sequence. The CDR3 has 14 residues. V dropped 4 bases and J dropped 2 bases, with 10 bases sitting between them. The germline CDR1 and CDR2 sequences are SGHRS and YFSETQ. Assay: immunoSEQ multiplex PCR; the TCRdb copy retains only in-frame clones and omits some. The table shows about 130,000 clones, with about four fifths occurring only once. Time point in this sample: pretreatment peripheral blood. The record originates from a study of PD-L1 blockade in urothelial cancer. Whole-study context: Starting at some point between 2013 and 2014, patients were given atezolizumab (1,200 mg intravenously every 3 weeks). At 3 weeks (second dose) and 6 weeks after starting treatment, blood was analyzed. T cells numbered a median of approximately 140,000 in the blood samples.

The chain joins TRBV5-1 to TRBJ2-1; a weak D match, TRBD1 (6 bases). This receptor was taken from a man in his fifties with urothelial cancer. Sequenced material: PBMCs, taken around atezolizumab (anti-PD-L1) treatment. The CDR3 spells CASSRDRPYNEQFF. CDR3 coding DNA: TGCGCCAGCAGCCGCGACAGGCCCTACAATGAGCAGTTCTTC.